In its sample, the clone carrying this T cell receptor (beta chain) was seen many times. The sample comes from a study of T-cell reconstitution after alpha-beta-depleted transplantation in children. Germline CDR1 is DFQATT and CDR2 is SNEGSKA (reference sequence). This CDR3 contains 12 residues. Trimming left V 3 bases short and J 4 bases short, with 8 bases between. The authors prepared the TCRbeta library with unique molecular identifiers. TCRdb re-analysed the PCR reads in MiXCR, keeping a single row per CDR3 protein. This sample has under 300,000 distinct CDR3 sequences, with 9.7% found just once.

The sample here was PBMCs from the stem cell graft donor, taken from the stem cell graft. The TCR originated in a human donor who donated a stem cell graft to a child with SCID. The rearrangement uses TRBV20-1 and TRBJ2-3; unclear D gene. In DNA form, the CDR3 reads TGCAGTGCTAGGGATATTCCAGATACGCAGTATTTT. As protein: CSARDIPDTQYF.